The rows below give T cell receptor beta chains drawn from one sample of a study of cytomegalovirus exposure and HLA in healthy donors. Here immunoSEQ multiplex PCR was the method, and the copy in TCRdb shows in-frame clones only, minus some. The sample records about 200,000 clones, 75% to 85% being singletons. Sequences were obtained from PBMCs. The receptors stem from a woman aged 45-65 years in good health and CMV-seronegative. The conserved cysteine and the conserved F or W are not part of the CDR3 here. Each record gives: D gene, V gene, J gene, clone size, CDR3 protein. The D gene is left open where the match is weak. Size is omitted from some rows. Given values are once, few, many or a class for expanded clones.

>TRBD1|TRBV7-6|TRBJ2-5|-
ASSLAVGTGDQETQY
>-|TRBV7-9|TRBJ1-4|-
ASTYPTNEKLF
>-|TRBV21-1|TRBJ2-5|-
ASSKHSAETQY
>-|TRBV2|TRBJ2-7|-
ASSQKYEQY
>-|TRBV21-1|TRBJ1-2|-
ASSTRGRNYGYT
>TRBD2|TRBV28|TRBJ2-7|-
ASSLPYLPPSGSFSYEQY
>TRBD2|TRBV7-6|TRBJ2-7|-
ASSLRVAGATIYEQY
>TRBD2|TRBV6-5|TRBJ2-5|-
ASSYSSGALQETQY
>TRBD1|TRBV4-2|TRBJ2-7|few
ASSQGQGGEQY
>TRBD1|TRBV28|TRBJ2-1|-
ASSFPGTGAHEQF
>TRBD2|TRBV5-1|TRBJ2-4|-
ARSPSGGAKNIQY
>TRBD1|TRBV2|TRBJ2-5|-
ASSRTGWGSQETQY
>TRBD1|TRBV6-5|TRBJ2-7|-
ASSTDRGRSEQY
>TRBD2|TRBV14|TRBJ2-1|-
ASSPRGSSYNEQF
>TRBD1|TRBV4-1|TRBJ2-5|-
ASSQEGQGFETQY
>-|TRBV5-1|TRBJ2-7|-
ASSLGYTTYEQY
>-|TRBV5-1|TRBJ1-5|few
ASSPGGGYQPQH
>TRBD1|TRBV7-2|TRBJ1-1|-
ASSNDRGSAEAF
>TRBD2|TRBV29-1|-|-
SVLQAGGPHEQY
>TRBD1|TRBV5-6|TRBJ1-1|-
ASSLRTGGHTEAF
>TRBD2|TRBV7-3|TRBJ2-1|-
ASSYGLAGDNEQF
>TRBD1|TRBV27|TRBJ1-4|once
ASSSNRGNEKLF
>-|TRBV28|TRBJ1-5|-
ASSLGPPPNQPQH
>TRBD2|TRBV28|TRBJ2-3|-
ASSFREGFPDTQY
>TRBD2|TRBV18|TRBJ2-1|-
ASSPLGEGEQF
>TRBD1|TRBV28|TRBJ1-2|-
ASSLSDRDLYGYT
>TRBD2|TRBV7-9|TRBJ2-5|-
ASSSAGGSETQY
>-|TRBV6-5|TRBJ2-5|-
ASSRDRTKETQY
>TRBD2|TRBV6-1|TRBJ2-1|-
ASSERRTSGVNYNEQF
>-|TRBV11-2|TRBJ1-3|-
ASSSQSDAGNTIY
>TRBD1|TRBV30|TRBJ1-5|-
AWSKQGGSNQPQH
>-|TRBV19|TRBJ1-3|-
ASSIYPESSGNTIY
>-|TRBV4-2|TRBJ1-1|-
ASSQGRVGRRNTEAF
>-|TRBV6-5|TRBJ2-2|-
ASSYSASNTGELF
>-|TRBV5-1|TRBJ2-7|-
ASIFKQKAAYEQY
>-|TRBV7-9|TRBJ1-5|-
ASSLGLSQPQH
>TRBD2|TRBV28|TRBJ2-7|-
AIKAGGSEQY
>-|TRBV18|TRBJ1-5|few
ASSPLGGGNQPQH
>TRBD1|TRBV27|TRBJ2-3|-
ASKQGRNTDTQY
>-|TRBV11-2|TRBJ2-2|few
ASSRRESGELF
>-|TRBV6-4|TRBJ1-4|-
ASRADRWSEKLF
>-|TRBV7-9|TRBJ2-5|-
SESSGGETQY
>TRBD2|TRBV5-6|TRBJ2-1|few
ASSSPLAEQF
>-|TRBV10-2|TRBJ1-5|-
ASSEGRGPPQH
>TRBD1|TRBV4-2|TRBJ2-7|-
ASSQGQGAFYEQY
>TRBD1|TRBV6-5|TRBJ1-4|-
ASSYSTRTGREKLF
>-|TRBV7-9|TRBJ2-7|-
ASSPRNEQY
>TRBD1|TRBV19|TRBJ2-2|-
ASSIVRTGGTGELF
>TRBD1|TRBV9|TRBJ1-5|few
ASSVGTGNQPQH
>TRBD2|TRBV5-4|TRBJ2-7|once
ASSQLAGGLDGEQY
>-|TRBV6-1|TRBJ2-1|-
ASRLEPSGEQF
>-|TRBV9|TRBJ2-3|-
ASSGYTTDTDTQY
>-|TRBV28|TRBJ1-2|-
ASSLQVNYGYT